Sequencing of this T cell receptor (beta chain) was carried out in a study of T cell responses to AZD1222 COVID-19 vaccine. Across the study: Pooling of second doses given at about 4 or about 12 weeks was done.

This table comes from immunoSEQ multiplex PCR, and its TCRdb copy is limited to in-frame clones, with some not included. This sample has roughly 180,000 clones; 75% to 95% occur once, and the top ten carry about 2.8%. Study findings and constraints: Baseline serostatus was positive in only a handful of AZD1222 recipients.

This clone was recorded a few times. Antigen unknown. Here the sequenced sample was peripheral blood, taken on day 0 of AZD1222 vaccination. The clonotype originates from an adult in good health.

The CDR3 region has the DNA TGTGCCAGCAGCCCCAGGGACCTAAGCTCCTACAATGAGCAGTTCTTC. Translating gives CASSPRDLSSYNEQFF. This rearrangement joins TRBV14 to TRBJ2-1, with D perhaps being TRBD1 or TRBD2 (5 bases each). The V gene's germline CDR1 is SGHDN and CDR2 FVKESK. Trimming removed 4 bases from V and 0 bases from J, with 13 bases in between. CDR3 length: 16 amino acids.